A single sample gave rise to the 16 T cell receptor beta chains below, sequenced in a study of synovial regulatory T cells in juvenile arthritis. Libraries were prepared by immunoSEQ multiplex PCR; TCRdb keeps only in-frame clonotypes and omits some of them. This table holds 7,500 to 10,000 clones. The sequenced sample consisted of Treg cells from blood. Noted subset: remaining (HLA-DR-negative) circulating blood Treg cells. The receptors originated from a donor aged 2-30 years with juvenile idiopathic arthritis.

The CDR3 sequence: CASSQVLGELFF. The gene calls are TRBV4-3 and TRBJ2-2; no DNA is available, so the TRBD2 call from TCRdb remains unchecked. The CDR3 totals 12 residues. The DNA is unrecorded. Germline lookup yields CDR1 LGHNA and CDR2 YSLEER.

The chain carries TRBV5-8 and TRBJ1-5. The CDR3 sequence is 13 residues long. There is no recorded DNA. CDR1 is SGHTS and CDR2 is YDEGEE in the germline V gene. The CDR3 protein is CASSLEASQPQHF.

This chain's CDR3 is CAIRGTSSGYEQYF. This chain connects TRBV10-3 to TRBJ2-7. CDR3 length equals 14 residues. DNA was not recorded. Per germline, CDR1 ENHRY and CDR2 SYGVKD.

This chain connects TRBV4-3 to TRBJ1-1; TCRdb calls TRBD1, which cannot be checked without DNA. CDR3 length: 14 residues. No DNA is given. From germline, CDR1 is LGHNA and CDR2 YSLEER. CDR3 region: CASSLVGPNTEAFF.

Here the CDR3 reads CASSFVGAREQYF. V usage is TRBV7-3 and J usage is TRBJ2-7; TCRdb outputs TRBD1, but without DNA this stays unchecked. CDR3 length: 13 residues. The DNA sequence is not available. The germline V gene has CDR1 SGHTA and CDR2 FQGTGA.

The chain employs TRBV5-4 and TRBJ1-1. Germline loops: CDR1 SGHNT, CDR2 YYREEE (reference sequence). The CDR3 contains 14 residues. No nucleotide data were recorded. CDR3 protein: CASSLVGQNTEAFF.

The chain recombines TRBV19 with TRBJ2-7; TCRdb selects TRBD1, and the lack of DNA leaves this call unchecked. Germline values: CDR1 LNHDA, CDR2 SQIVND (reference sequence). The CDR3 has 12 residues. The DNA sequence is not available. CDR3 sequence: CASSTTGDEQYF.

The chain couples TRBV5-6 to TRBJ1-2. The germline V gene encodes CDR1 SGHDT and CDR2 YYEEEE. The CDR3 covers 13 residues. No DNA appears here. The CDR3 sequence is CASSLFRGYGYTF.

V and J are TRBV6-5 and TRBJ1-3; the D call from TCRdb, TRBD1, cannot be confirmed without DNA. The CDR3 consists of 16 residues. DNA is not on record. Germline V CDR1 and CDR2: MNHEY, SVGAGI. This CDR3 reads CASSYWKGTGGLTIYF.

This chain connects TRBV6-6 to TRBJ1-3; TCRdb selects TRBD1, and the lack of DNA leaves this call unchecked. Germline V gene lookup returns CDR1 MNHNY and CDR2 SVGAGI (reference sequence). The CDR3 runs 14 residues. DNA was not recorded. CDR3 in amino acids: CASRTGELGNTIYF.

The V gene is TRBV28, the J gene TRBJ1-3; the TCRdb call, TRBD1, lacks DNA for checking. CDR3 length: 19 amino acids. Only the protein is on record. The V gene's germline CDR1 is MDHEN and CDR2 SYDVKM. CDR3: CASSFAGTNLLFSGNTIYF.

The chain joins TRBV19 to TRBJ1-4. The CDR3 is 15 residues long. DNA for this receptor is not on file. Germline CDR1 and CDR2: LNHDA and SQIVND (reference sequence). The CDR3 sequence is CASSIGGSPLEKLFF. Complete variable domain (other parts from reference TRBV19 and TRBJ1-4): DGGITQSPKYLFRKEGQNVTLSCEQNLNHDAMYWYRQDPGQGLRLIYYSQIVNDFQKGDIAEGYSVSREKKESFPLTVTSAQKNPTAFYLCASSIGGSPLEKLFFGSGTQLSVL.

The chain uses TRBV4-1 and TRBJ2-2; TCRdb reports TRBD2, a call that lacks DNA to check it against. There are 16 residues in the CDR3. No DNA has been recorded. Germline assignment: CDR1 MGHRA and CDR2 YSYEKL. CDR3 in amino acids: CASSQDRVGRTGELFF.

The chain links TRBV7-9 to TRBJ2-2; TCRdb picks TRBD1, but there is no DNA to check that call. Germline CDR1 is SEHNR and CDR2 is FQNEAQ (reference sequence). The CDR3 sequence is 14 residues long. No DNA sequence is on record. The CDR3 spells CASSPDRGTGELFF.

This chain connects TRBV23-1 to TRBJ2-7; TCRdb's D call of TRBD2 is untestable without DNA. TRBV23-1 is flagged as an ORF with uncertain function. The CDR3 has 17 amino acids. The nucleotide record is missing. The CDR3 region is CASSHYLEAGGLYEQYF.

The genes are TRBV10-3 and TRBJ1-1. Germline CDR1 is ENHRY and CDR2 is SYGVKD. CDR3 length equals 14 residues. The entry carries no DNA sequence. This CDR3 reads CAIRDRIADTEAFF.